This entry lists 8 T cell receptor beta chains sequenced from one sample in a study of blood T cell repertoires in COVID-19. The assay was immunoSEQ multiplex PCR, and TCRdb's table has in-frame clones only and misses some. This sample carries 95,000 to 150,000 clones, 75% to 90% of them seen once, and the ten largest clones take under 3.5%. The sequenced sample consisted of peripheral blood. Receptors were obtained from a woman older than 75 with COVID-19, enrolled during active disease.

This clone occurred a few times. The chain employs TRBV5-1 and TRBJ2-7; 9 bases fit TRBD1. The V segment lost 0 bases and the J segment 5 bases; nucleotides outside the gene matches: 6. Per germline, CDR1 SGHRS and CDR2 YFSETQ. CDR3 length equals 15 residues. The CDR3 is CASSLETGGEDEQYF. DNA for the CDR3: TGCGCCAGCAGCTTGGAGACAGGGGGAGAGGACGAGCAGTACTTC.

About this clone itself: A read error may account for a junction end that differs from germline. The chain joins TRBV10-2 to TRBJ2-7; 10 positions agree with TRBD2. The CDR3 runs 13 residues. Germline V gene data show CDR1 as WSHSY and CDR2 as SAAADI. The CDR3 nucleotides read TGCGCCAGCAGTGAGGGGATTGGACTAGCGGCCCCCTTC. Protein product: CASSEGIGLAAPF.

This sequence joins TRBV7-2 and TRBJ2-5, with D perhaps matching TRBD1 (6 bases). Trimming stripped 4 bases from V and 12 bases from J, with 15 bases between. This CDR3 is 12 amino acids long. Germline assignment: CDR1 SGHTA and CDR2 FQGNSA. The CDR3: CASSYPGAQEYF. The CDR3 region has the DNA TGTGCCAGCAGCTACCCAGGGGCGCAAGAGTACTTC.

This clone was observed once. The chain's CDR3 is CASYRGLAEAFF. The CDR3, as DNA: TGTGCCAGTTACAGGGGTCTCGCTGAAGCTTTCTTT. The chain carries TRBV19 and TRBJ1-1, with 7 bases aligning to TRBD1. Trimming at V came to 8 bases and at J to 6 bases, leaving 6 bases not matched to a gene. The CDR3 consists of 12 residues. Per germline, CDR1 LNHDA and CDR2 SQIVND (reference sequence).

The chain employs TRBV27 and TRBJ2-3; D gene ambiguous. Trimming removed 3 bases from V and 6 bases from J, with 13 bases in between. CDR1 is MNHEY and CDR2 is SMNVEV in the germline V gene (reference sequence). CDR3 size: 14 residues. DNA for the CDR3: TGTGCCAGCAGTTTCGGAGCGAACGTGGATACGCAGTATTTT. Translating gives CASSFGANVDTQYF.

This clone was detected only once. This chain connects TRBV5-1 to TRBJ2-1, with 9 nucleotides matching TRBD1. V trimming: 2 bases; J trimming: 8 bases; junction bases outside the gene matches: 5. The CDR3 loop spans 14 amino acids. The germline V gene encodes CDR1 SGHRS and CDR2 YFSETQ. This CDR3 reads CASSLQGASDEQFF. The CDR3 DNA is TGCGCCAGCAGCTTACAGGGGGCGAGCGATGAGCAGTTCTTC. The whole variable domain, remainder taken from reference TRBV5-1 and TRBJ2-1, is KAGVTQTPRYLIKTRGQQVTLSCSPISGHRSVSWYQQTPGQGLQFLFEYFSETQRNKGNFPGRFSGRQFSNSRSEMNVSTLELGDSALYLCASSLQGASDEQFFGPGTRLTVL.

The chain recombines TRBV19 with TRBJ2-1; 15 positions agree with TRBD2. CDR1 LNHDA and CDR2 SQIVND come from the germline V gene (reference sequence). V dropped 4 bases and J dropped 1; count of bases not matched to a gene: 2. The CDR3 loop spans 17 amino acids. The CDR3 DNA reads as TGTGCCAGTAGTAGAGGGACTAGCGGGGGGTCCTACAATGAGCAGTTCTTC. It is translated as CASSRGTSGGSYNEQFF.

The rearrangement joins TRBV4-3 to TRBJ2-1; D possibly corresponds to TRBD2 (6 bases). The CDR3 spans 16 residues. Germline assignment: CDR1 LGHNA and CDR2 YSLEER. V shed 2 bases and J shed 4 bases, with 15 bases lying between them. The CDR3 sequence: CASSQRAGISYNEQFF. CDR3 DNA: TGCGCCAGCAGCCAAAGGGCGGGGATCTCTTACAATGAGCAGTTCTTC.